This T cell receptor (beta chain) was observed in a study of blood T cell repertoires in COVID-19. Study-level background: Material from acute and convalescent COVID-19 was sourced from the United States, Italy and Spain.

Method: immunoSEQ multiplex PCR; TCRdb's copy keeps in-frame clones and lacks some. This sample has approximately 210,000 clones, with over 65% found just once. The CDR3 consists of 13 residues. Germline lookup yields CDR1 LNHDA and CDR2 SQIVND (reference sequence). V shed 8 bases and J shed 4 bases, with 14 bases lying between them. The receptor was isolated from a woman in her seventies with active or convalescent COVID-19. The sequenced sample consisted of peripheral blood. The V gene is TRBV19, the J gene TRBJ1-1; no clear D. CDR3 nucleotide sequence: TGTGCCAGTCAGTTAAACCGGGGCACTGAAGCTTTCTTT. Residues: CASQLNRGTEAFF. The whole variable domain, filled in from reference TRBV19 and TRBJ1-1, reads DGGITQSPKYLFRKEGQNVTLSCEQNLNHDAMYWYRQDPGQGLRLIYYSQIVNDFQKGDIAEGYSVSREKKESFPLTVTSAQKNPTAFYLCASQLNRGTEAFFGQGTRLTVV.